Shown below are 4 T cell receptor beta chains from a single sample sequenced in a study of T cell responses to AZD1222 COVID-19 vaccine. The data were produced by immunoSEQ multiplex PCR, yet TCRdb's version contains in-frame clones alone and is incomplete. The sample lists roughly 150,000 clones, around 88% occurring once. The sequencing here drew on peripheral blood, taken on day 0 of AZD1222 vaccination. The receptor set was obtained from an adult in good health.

CDR3 nucleotide sequence: TGTGCCAGCAGTTACCCAGGGCGCGTCCAATCCAATGAGCAGTTCTTC. This gives the protein CASSYPGRVQSNEQFF. The V call is TRBV6-5, the J call TRBJ2-1; the D gene is possibly TRBD1 (5 bases). The CDR3 consists of 16 residues. V dropped 2 bases and J dropped 6 bases, with 17 bases sitting between them. Germline CDR1 MNHEY, CDR2 SVGAGI.

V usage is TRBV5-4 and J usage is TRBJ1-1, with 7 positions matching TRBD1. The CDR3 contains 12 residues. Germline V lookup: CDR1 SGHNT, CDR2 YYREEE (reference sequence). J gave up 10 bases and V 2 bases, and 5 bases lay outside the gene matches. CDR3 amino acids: CASSLTGAAAFF. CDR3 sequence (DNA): TGTGCCAGCAGCTTAACAGGGGCCGCAGCTTTCTTT.

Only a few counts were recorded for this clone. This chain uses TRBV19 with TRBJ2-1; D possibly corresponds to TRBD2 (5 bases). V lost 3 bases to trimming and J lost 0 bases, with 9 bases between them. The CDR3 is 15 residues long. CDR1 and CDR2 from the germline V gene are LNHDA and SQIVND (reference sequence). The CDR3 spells CASSMVGSSYNEQFF. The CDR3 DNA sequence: TGTGCCAGTAGTATGGTGGGGAGCTCCTACAATGAGCAGTTCTTC.

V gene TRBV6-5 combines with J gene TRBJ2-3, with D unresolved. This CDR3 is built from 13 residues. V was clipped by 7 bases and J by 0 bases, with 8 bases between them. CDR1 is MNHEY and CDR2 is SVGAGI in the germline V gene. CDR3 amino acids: CASTSGSTDTQYF. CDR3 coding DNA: TGTGCCAGCACTTCGGGCAGCACAGATACGCAGTATTTT.